The 20 T cell receptor beta chains below all came from one sample that was sequenced in a study of CD8 T cells in Susac syndrome. An amount of RNA that ranged from 0.5 to 1 ug was reverse transcribed with random hexamers. TCRdb analysed the immunoSEQ multiplex PCR reads with MiXCR anew, one entry per CDR3 protein. The table shows approximately 300,000 distinct CDR3 sequences, with about 88% occurring only once. Sequenced: CD8+ T cells from PBMCs. All receptors derive from a human donor with multiple sclerosis.

This chain links TRBV29-1 with TRBJ2-2; D remains unclear. In germline, CDR1 is SQVTM, CDR2 ANQGSEA. With 2 bases removed from V and 2 bases from J, the gap between germline ends came to 9 bases. CDR3 length equals 14 residues. This CDR3 is CSVEKEDNTGELFF. The CDR3 region has the DNA TGCAGCGTTGAAAAAGAGGATAACACCGGGGAGCTGTTTTTT.

The CDR3 is CASRGDRAFFYEQYF. CDR3 coding DNA: TGTGCCAGCAGAGGAGACAGAGCATTTTTCTACGAGCAGTACTTC. V usage is TRBV28 and J usage is TRBJ2-7, with D possibly matching TRBD1 (5 bases). The CDR3 is 15 amino acids. Germline loops: CDR1 MDHEN, CDR2 SYDVKM. V lost 6 bases, J lost 3 bases, and 18 bases lay in between.

The chain has TRBV28 and TRBJ1-5, with TRBD1 matching over 8 bases. The CDR3 consists of 15 residues. V trimming: 8 bases; J trimming: 7 bases; junction bases outside the gene matches: 13. Germline CDR1 MDHEN, CDR2 SYDVKM. CDR3 coding DNA: TGTGCCAGCCTTGATCCGGACAGGGTTGGGCAGCCCCAGCATTTT. Protein sequence: CASLDPDRVGQPQHF.

This sequence joins TRBV5-6 and TRBJ2-5; D assignment may be TRBD1 or TRBD2 (5 bases each). Trimming took off 4 bases at V and 1 base at J, with 11 bases between the two ends. CDR3 size: 14 residues. Germline lookup yields CDR1 SGHDT and CDR2 YYEEEE. The CDR3 sequence is CASSPGTIQETQYF. The DNA for the CDR3 is TGTGCCAGCAGCCCCGGGACCATCCAAGAGACCCAGTACTTC.

This chain uses TRBV20-1 with TRBJ2-6, with D perhaps matching TRBD1 (5 bases). The CDR3 loop spans 16 amino acids. Per the germline V gene, CDR1 is DFQATT and CDR2 is SNEGSKA (reference sequence). The ends were cut back, 0 bases at V and 1 base at J, with 10 bases in the middle. The CDR3 coding sequence is TGCAGTGCTAGAGATAGGAAGGGGTCTGGGGCCAACGTCCTGACTTTC. Protein sequence: CSARDRKGSGANVLTF.

V and J are TRBV30 and TRBJ2-3; the D is unclear. CDR1 GTSNPN and CDR2 SVGIG come from the germline V gene (reference sequence). CDR3 size: 15 residues. The germline V and J ends were trimmed by 1 base and 1 base, with 12 bases remaining between them. The CDR3: CAWSEGSDRTDTQYF. The CDR3 nucleotides are TGTGCCTGGAGTGAAGGGTCCGATCGCACAGATACGCAGTATTTT. Using reference TRBV30 and TRBJ2-3 for the parts outside the CDR3, the full variable domain is SQTIHQWPATLVQPVGSPLSLECTVEGTSNPNLYWYRQAAGRGLQLLFYSVGIGQISSEVPQNLSASRPQDRQFILSSKKLLLSDSGFYLCAWSEGSDRTDTQYFGPGTRLTVL.

This chain uses TRBV6-1 with TRBJ2-1; D is uncertain. V lost 1 base and J 2 bases, leaving 9 bases between the germline ends. The germline V gene has CDR1 MNHNS and CDR2 SASEGT. The CDR3 covers 15 residues. The CDR3 bases are TGTGCCAGCAGTGAAGAGGTGTCAACCTACAATGAGCAGTTCTTC. Protein product: CASSEEVSTYNEQFF.

This clonotype has only a few counts. CDR3 protein: CSASSLDSGEQYF. The CDR3 DNA sequence: TGCAGCGCCTCGTCCCTAGATAGCGGCGAGCAGTACTTC. The chain joins TRBV29-1 to TRBJ2-7; possible D gene TRBD2, 6 bases. There are 13 residues in the CDR3. Germline assignment: CDR1 SQVTM and CDR2 ANQGSEA. V lost 7 bases, J lost 6 bases, and 19 bases lay in between.

The rearrangement uses TRBV19 and TRBJ2-1; D is undetermined. The CDR3 extends over 14 amino acids. Germline V CDR1 and CDR2: LNHDA, SQIVND (reference sequence). V lost 4 bases to trimming and J lost 0 bases, with 7 bases between them. The CDR3: CASSSYTSYNEQFF. The CDR3 DNA reads TGTGCCAGTAGTAGCTATACCTCCTACAATGAGCAGTTCTTC.

The J gene is TRBJ1-2, the V gene TRBV29-1, with 9 bases that match TRBD1. V lost 4 bases and J lost 7; bases outside the gene matches: 10. CDR1 is SQVTM, CDR2 ANQGSEA, per germline. This CDR3 comprises 14 residues. As DNA, the CDR3 is TGCAGCGTTGTCCGGACAGGGGATATATCTGGCTACACCTTC. This gives the protein CSVVRTGDISGYTF.

The J gene is TRBJ2-3, the V gene TRBV6-2 or TRBV6-3; 9 bases align to TRBD1. Trimming took 1 base from V and 2 from J; bases not matched to a gene: 7. Germline CDR1 MNHEY, CDR2 SVGEGT. This CDR3 is built from 17 residues. The CDR3 bases are TGTGCCAGCAGTTACTGGACAGGGGTGACCTCCACAGATACGCAGTATTTT. Translating it yields CASSYWTGVTSTDTQYF.

This rearrangement joins TRBV20-1 to TRBJ2-1; no definite D call. Trimming removed 3 bases from V and 7 bases from J, with 7 bases in between. CDR3 length equals 11 residues. Germline CDR1 and CDR2: DFQATT and SNEGSKA (reference sequence). CDR3 nucleotides: TGCAGTGCTAGTTCTGGGAATGAGCAGTTCTTC. Protein: CSASSGNEQFF.

This clonotype was counted between two and nine times. The rearrangement joins TRBV4-1 to TRBJ2-7; maybe TRBD1 (6 bases). Looked up from germline, CDR1 is MGHRA and CDR2 is YSYEKL. Deletions cut 5 bases from V and 6 bases from J, with 20 bases between. CDR3 length equals 15 residues. The CDR3: CASSMRQDFNSEQYF. Here the CDR3 DNA reads TGCGCCAGCAGCATGAGACAGGACTTCAACAGCGAGCAGTACTTC.

J is TRBJ2-3 and V is TRBV5-4; TRBD2 might be the D (6 bases). This CDR3 is 14 amino acids long. With 4 bases removed from V and 4 bases from J, the gap between germline ends came to 13 bases. CDR1 is SGHNT and CDR2 is YYREEE in the germline V gene (reference sequence). In nucleotides, the CDR3 is TGTGCCAGCAGCCGCCTTACTAGCCCAGATACGCAGTATTTT. It codes for CASSRLTSPDTQYF.

The J gene is TRBJ2-1, the V gene TRBV14; perhaps D is TRBD1 or TRBD2 (5 bases each). V dropped 1 base and J dropped 2 bases, with 12 bases sitting between them. The germline V gene encodes CDR1 SGHDN and CDR2 FVKESK. The CDR3 has 16 amino acids. CDR3 protein: CASSQAWGRTYNEQFF. The CDR3 nucleotides read TGTGCCAGCAGCCAAGCATGGGGGAGAACCTACAATGAGCAGTTCTTC.

The chain is built from TRBV4-1 and TRBJ1-4, with D perhaps matching TRBD1 (5 bases). The CDR3 loop spans 13 amino acids. Germline V CDR1 and CDR2: MGHRA, YSYEKL. Trimming shortened V by 3 bases and J by 4 bases, and 6 bases separated the two germline ends. The DNA of the CDR3 is TGCGCCAGCAGCCAGGGGGGTAATGAAAAACTGTTTTTT. Protein sequence: CASSQGGNEKLFF.

V usage is TRBV11-1 and J usage is TRBJ2-1; the match to TRBD2 covers 10 bases. The germline V gene has CDR1 SGHAT and CDR2 FQDESV (reference sequence). V lost 2 bases to trimming and J lost 10 bases; unmatched junction nucleotides: 11. The CDR3 totals 16 residues. This chain's CDR3 is CASSLKGSGRAGEQFF. The CDR3 DNA reads TGTGCCAGCAGCTTAAAGGGGAGCGGGAGGGCCGGGGAGCAGTTCTTC. Full variable domain (remainder filled in from reference TRBV11-1 and TRBJ2-1): EAEVAQSPRYKITEKSQAVAFWCDPISGHATLYWYRQILGQGPELLVQFQDESVVDDSQLPKDRFSAERLKGVDSTLKIQPAELGDSAMYLCASSLKGSGRAGEQFFGPGTRLTVL.

The rearrangement links TRBV6-1 to TRBJ2-3, with D perhaps matching TRBD2 (6 bases). Trimming stripped 5 bases from V and 0 bases from J, with 15 bases between. The germline CDR1 and CDR2 sequences are MNHNS and SASEGT. This CDR3 region has 16 residues. CDR3 sequence reads: CASSIIWGVSTDTQYF. The CDR3 nucleotides are TGTGCCAGCAGTATAATTTGGGGGGTCAGCACAGATACGCAGTATTTT.

The chain joins TRBV6-2 or TRBV6-3 to TRBJ2-1, with D maybe TRBD2 (5 bases). The germline V and J ends were trimmed by 5 bases and 1 base, with 18 bases remaining between them. Germline values: CDR1 MNHEY, CDR2 SVGEGT. The CDR3 totals 17 residues. CDR3 coding DNA: TGTGCCAGCAGTGGCCATAGCGATATCAGATCCTACAATGAGCAGTTCTTC. Amino acid sequence: CASSGHSDIRSYNEQFF.

This chain links TRBV4-1 with TRBJ2-1; 12 bases match TRBD2. The V gene end was trimmed by 6 bases and the J gene end by 0 bases; junction bases not matched to a gene: 9. This CDR3 contains 18 residues. Germline CDR1 reads MGHRA; CDR2 reads YSYEKL. CDR3 bases: TGCGCCAGCAGGCCGGGACTAGCGGGTCCTAGCTCCTACAATGAGCAGTTCTTC. It yields the protein CASRPGLAGPSSYNEQFF.